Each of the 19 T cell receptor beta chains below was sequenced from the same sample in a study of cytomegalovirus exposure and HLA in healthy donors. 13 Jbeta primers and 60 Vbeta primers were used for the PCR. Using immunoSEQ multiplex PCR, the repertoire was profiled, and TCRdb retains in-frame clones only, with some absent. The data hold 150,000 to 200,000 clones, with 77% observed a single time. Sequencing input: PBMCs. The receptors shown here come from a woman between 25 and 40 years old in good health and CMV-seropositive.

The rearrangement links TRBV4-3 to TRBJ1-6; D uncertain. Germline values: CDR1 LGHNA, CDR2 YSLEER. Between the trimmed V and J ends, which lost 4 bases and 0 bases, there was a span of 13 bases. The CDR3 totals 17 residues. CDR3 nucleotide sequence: TGCGCCAGCAGCCGTCAAGGAGGGAGCTCCTATAATTCACCCCTCCACTTT. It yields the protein CASSRQGGSSYNSPLHF.

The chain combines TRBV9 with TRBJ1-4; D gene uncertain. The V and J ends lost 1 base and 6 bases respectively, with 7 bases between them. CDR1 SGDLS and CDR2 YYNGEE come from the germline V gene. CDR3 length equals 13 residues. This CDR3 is CASSVSFDEKLFF. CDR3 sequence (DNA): TGTGCCAGCAGCGTATCTTTTGATGAAAAACTGTTTTTT.

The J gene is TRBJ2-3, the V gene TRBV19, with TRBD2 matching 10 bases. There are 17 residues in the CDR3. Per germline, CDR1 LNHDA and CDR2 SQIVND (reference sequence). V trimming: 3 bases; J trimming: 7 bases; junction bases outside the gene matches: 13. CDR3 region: CASSMLAGASGGHTQYF. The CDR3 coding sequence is TGTGCCAGTAGTATGCTTGCGGGCGCTAGCGGGGGTCATACGCAGTATTTT.

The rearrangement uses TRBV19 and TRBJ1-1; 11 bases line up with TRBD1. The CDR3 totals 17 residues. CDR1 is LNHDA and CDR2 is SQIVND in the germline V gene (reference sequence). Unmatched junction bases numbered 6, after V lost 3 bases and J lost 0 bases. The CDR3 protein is CASSIRTGGTMNTEAFF. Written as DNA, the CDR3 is TGTGCCAGTAGTATCAGGACAGGGGGCACCATGAACACTGAAGCTTTCTTT.

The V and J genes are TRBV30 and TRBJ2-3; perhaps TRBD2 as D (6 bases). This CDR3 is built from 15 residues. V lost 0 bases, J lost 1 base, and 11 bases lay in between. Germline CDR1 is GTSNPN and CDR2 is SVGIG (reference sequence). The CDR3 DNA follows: TGTGCCTGGAGTGTATATAGCGGACGCACAGATACGCAGTATTTT. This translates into CAWSVYSGRTDTQYF.

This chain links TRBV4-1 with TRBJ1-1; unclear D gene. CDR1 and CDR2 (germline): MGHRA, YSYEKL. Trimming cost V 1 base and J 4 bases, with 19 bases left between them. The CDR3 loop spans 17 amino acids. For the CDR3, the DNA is TGCGCCAGCAGCCAAGCTTCCCGTTTTCGGGTCGGCACTGAAGCTTTCTTT. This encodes CASSQASRFRVGTEAFF.

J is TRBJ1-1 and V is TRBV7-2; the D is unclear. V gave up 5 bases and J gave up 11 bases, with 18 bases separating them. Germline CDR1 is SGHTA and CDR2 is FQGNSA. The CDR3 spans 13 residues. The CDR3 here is CASSLGVGTLAFF. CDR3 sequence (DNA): TGTGCCAGCAGCCTCGGGGTCGGCACTTTGGCTTTCTTT.

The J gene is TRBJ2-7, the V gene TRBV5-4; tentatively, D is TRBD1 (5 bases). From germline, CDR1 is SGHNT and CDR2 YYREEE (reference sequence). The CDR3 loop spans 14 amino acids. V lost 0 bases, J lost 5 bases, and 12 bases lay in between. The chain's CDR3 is CASSLEGYRDEQYF. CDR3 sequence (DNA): TGTGCCAGCAGCTTGGAGGGGTATAGGGACGAGCAGTACTTC.

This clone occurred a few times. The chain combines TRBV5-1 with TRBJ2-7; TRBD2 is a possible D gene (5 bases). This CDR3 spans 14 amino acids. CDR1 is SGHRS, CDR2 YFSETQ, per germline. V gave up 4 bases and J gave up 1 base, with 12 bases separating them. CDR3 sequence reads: CASSDPSGSYEQYF. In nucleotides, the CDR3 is TGCGCCAGCAGCGACCCGAGCGGATCCTACGAGCAGTACTTC.

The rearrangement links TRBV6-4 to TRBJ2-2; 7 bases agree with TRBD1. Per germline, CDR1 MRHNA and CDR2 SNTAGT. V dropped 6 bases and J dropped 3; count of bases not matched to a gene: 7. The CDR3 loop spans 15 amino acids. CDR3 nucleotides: TGTGCCAGCAGCCCGGGACAGCACTACACCGGGGAGCTGTTTTTT. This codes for CASSPGQHYTGELFF.

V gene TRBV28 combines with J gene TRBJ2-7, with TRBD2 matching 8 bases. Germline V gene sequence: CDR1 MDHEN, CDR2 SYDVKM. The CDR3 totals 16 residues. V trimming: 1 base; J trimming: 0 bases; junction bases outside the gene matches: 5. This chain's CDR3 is CASSLSAGGGSYEQYF. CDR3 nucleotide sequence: TGTGCCAGCAGTTTATCGGCGGGAGGAGGCTCCTACGAGCAGTACTTC.

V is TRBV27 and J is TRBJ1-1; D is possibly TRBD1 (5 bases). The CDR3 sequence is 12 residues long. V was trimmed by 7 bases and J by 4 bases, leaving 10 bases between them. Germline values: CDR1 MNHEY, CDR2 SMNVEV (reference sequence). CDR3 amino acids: CASKTGGTEAFF. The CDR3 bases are TGTGCCAGCAAAACCGGGGGCACTGAAGCTTTCTTT.

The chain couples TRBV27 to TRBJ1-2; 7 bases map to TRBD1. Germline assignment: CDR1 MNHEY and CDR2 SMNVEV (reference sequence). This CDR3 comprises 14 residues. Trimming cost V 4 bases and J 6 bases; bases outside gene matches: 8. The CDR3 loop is CASSSSGQNHGYTF. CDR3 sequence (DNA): TGTGCCAGCAGTTCATCGGGACAGAACCATGGCTACACCTTC.

CDR3 region: CASSPTGANYGYTF. DNA for the CDR3: TGTGCCAGCTCACCGACGGGGGCTAACTATGGCTACACCTTC. The V call is TRBV18, the J call TRBJ1-2; perhaps TRBD1 as D (5 bases). The V gene lost 3 bases and the J gene lost 0 bases, with 8 bases spanning the gap. CDR3 size: 14 residues. Germline V gives CDR1 KGHSH, CDR2 LQKENI.

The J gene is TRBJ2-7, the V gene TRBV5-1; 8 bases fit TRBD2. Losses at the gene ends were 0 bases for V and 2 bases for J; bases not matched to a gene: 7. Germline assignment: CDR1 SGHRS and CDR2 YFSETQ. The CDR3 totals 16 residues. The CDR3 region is CASSLVPGLVTYEQYF. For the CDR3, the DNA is TGCGCCAGCAGCTTGGTTCCGGGACTAGTTACCTACGAGCAGTACTTC.

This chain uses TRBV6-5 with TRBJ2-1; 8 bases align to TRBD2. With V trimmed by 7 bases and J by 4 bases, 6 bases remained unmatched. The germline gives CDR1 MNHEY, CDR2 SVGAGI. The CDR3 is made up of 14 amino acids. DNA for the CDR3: TGTGCCAGCAAGGCGACTAGCGTGTACAATGAGCAGTTCTTC. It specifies CASKATSVYNEQFF.

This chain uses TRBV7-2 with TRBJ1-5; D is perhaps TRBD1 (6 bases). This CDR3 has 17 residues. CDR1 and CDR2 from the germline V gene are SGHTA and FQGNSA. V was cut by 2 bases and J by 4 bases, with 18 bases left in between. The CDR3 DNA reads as TGTGCCAGCAGCTTAATTGGGGGGGCGCCTGAAAATCAGCCCCAGCATTTT. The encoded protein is CASSLIGGAPENQPQHF.

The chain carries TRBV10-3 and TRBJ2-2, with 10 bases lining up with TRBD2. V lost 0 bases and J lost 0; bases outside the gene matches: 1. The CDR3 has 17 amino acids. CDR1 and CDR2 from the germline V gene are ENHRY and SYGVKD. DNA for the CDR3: TGTGCCATCAGTGAGTCACTAGCGGGGCCGAACACCGGGGAGCTGTTTTTT. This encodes CAISESLAGPNTGELFF.

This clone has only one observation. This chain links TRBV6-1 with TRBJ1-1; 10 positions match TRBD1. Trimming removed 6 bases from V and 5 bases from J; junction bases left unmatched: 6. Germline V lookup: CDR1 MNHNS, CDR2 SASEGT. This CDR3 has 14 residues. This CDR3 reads CASSPDRGSTEAFF. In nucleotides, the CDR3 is TGTGCCAGCAGCCCGGACAGGGGGAGTACTGAAGCTTTCTTT.